Listed here is a single T cell receptor beta chain. What it binds is not known. The junction shows a germline mismatch at one end, possibly a read error. This CDR3 has 15 amino acids. In germline, CDR1 is LNHDA, CDR2 SQIVND (reference sequence). The source of the sample is a study of T cells after yellow fever vaccination. Across the whole study: For low cell numbers, libraries were made with SMART-Seq v4 Ultra Low Input. Notes on the study in general: Weaker overall, the secondary response nonetheless peaked faster (day 5 versus 15).

A single record per CDR3 protein comes from TCRdb applying MiXCR to the 5' RACE reads. The data hold about 340,000 distinct CDR3 sequences, with roughly an eighth observed a single time. This receptor was identified in a man aged 18-30 years who received the YFV17D yellow fever vaccine. Material: CD4+ T cells sorted from PBMCs, obtained 15 days after the yellow fever booster vaccination. The chain employs TRBV19 and TRBJ1-5; TRBD1 matches at 8 bases. CDR3 DNA: TGTGCCAGTAGTCAGGACAGGGTTGACAATCAGCCCCGGCATTTT. As protein: CASSQDRVDNQPRHF.